The present T cell receptor (beta chain) was sequenced within a study of regulatory T cells in long-lasting Graves disease. The CDR3 runs 18 residues. Germline V gives CDR1 MDHEN, CDR2 SYDVKM. Deletions cut 8 bases from V and 0 bases from J, with 25 bases between. This clonotype showed up many times. Its specificity is unknown. Study-wide points: Persistent disease was characterized by preferential usage of TRBV28, TRBJ1-2 and TRBJ2-5. Owing to a sample size that was small, accuracy may have been reduced.

In building TCR beta libraries, iRepertoire HTBI primers were used together with Arm-PCR of CDR3 regions. Each CDR3 protein gets one entry after TCRdb re-called the multiplex PCR reads with MiXCR. The sample records approximately 350,000 distinct CDR3 sequences, over 15% being singletons. Time point noted: newly diagnosed GD, antithyroid drugs for less than 3 months. Scientists built the TCR library using RNA that was extracted from PBMCs. The same specimen was also included in a second study, on T cells in Graves' hyperthyroidism and ophthalmopathy. As that report states: Carried out on the TCR CDR3, a first-round RT-PCR used the HTBI primer set.

The sequenced sample was peripheral blood mononuclear cells (PBMCs), obtained at new diagnosis, from a patient treated with antithyroid drugs. The chain uses TRBV28 and TRBJ1-2; D is undetermined. This receptor was obtained from a man aged 35 to 55 with Graves disease. The CDR3, as DNA: TGTGCCAGCTATCGTGAGGGAATGGGGAAAGACGCTAACTATGGCTACACCTTC. Translated, it gives CASYREGMGKDANYGYTF.